This T cell receptor (beta chain) was recorded in a study of beta chain features in type 1 diabetes. The germline CDR1 and CDR2 sequences are MNHNS and SASEGT. The length of the CDR3 is 13 residues. Trimming removed 8 bases at V and 0 bases at J, with 10 bases between. Points on this clone: Its antigen is still unknown.

Broader study findings: Shortening of TCRB CDR3s, moderate but significant, appeared in all four CD4+ subsets of Type 1 diabetes patients.

CD4+ naive, central memory, regulatory and stem cell-like memory cells were sorted via CD45RO/CCR7/CD25/CD127/CD95/CD27. Expressed TCRB transcripts were sequenced because the isolated RNA had all been reverse transcribed beforehand. Assay used: immunoSEQ multiplex PCR; TCRdb lists only in-frame clones, some missing. The repertoire holds about 340,000 clones, with about a tenth as singletons. The origin of this receptor is a man aged 25-40 years with type 1 diabetes. The chain couples TRBV6-1 to TRBJ1-2; D is uncertain. Sequencing used central memory CD4+ T cells from blood. Written as DNA, the CDR3 is TGTGCCAGCGGCGAGCCTACTAACTATGGCTACACCTTC. This sequence encodes CASGEPTNYGYTF.